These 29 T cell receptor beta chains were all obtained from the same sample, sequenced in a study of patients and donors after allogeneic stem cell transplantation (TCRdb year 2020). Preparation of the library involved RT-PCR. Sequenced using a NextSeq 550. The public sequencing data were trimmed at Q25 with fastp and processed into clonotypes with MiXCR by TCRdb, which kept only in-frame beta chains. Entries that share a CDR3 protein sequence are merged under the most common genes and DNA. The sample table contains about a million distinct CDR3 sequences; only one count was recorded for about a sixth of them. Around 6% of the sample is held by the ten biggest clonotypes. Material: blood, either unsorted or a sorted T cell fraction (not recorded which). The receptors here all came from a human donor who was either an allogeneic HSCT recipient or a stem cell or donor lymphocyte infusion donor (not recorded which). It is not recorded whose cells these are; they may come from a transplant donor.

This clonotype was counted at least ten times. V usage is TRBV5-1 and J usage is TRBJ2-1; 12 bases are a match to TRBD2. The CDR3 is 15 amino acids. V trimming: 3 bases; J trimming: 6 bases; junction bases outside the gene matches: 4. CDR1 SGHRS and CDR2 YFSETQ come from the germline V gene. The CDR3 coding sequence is TGCGCCAGCAGCTACCGACTAGCGGGAGTCAATGAGCAGTTCTTC. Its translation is CASSYRLAGVNEQFF. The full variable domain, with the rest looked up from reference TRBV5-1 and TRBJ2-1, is KAGVTQTPRYLIKTRGQQVTLSCSPISGHRSVSWYQQTPGQGLQFLFEYFSETQRNKGNFPGRFSGRQFSNSRSEMNVSTLELGDSALYLCASSYRLAGVNEQFFGPGTRLTVL.

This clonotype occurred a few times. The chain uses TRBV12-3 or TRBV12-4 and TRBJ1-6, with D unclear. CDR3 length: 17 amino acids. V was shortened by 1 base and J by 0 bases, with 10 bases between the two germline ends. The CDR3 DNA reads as TGTGCCAGCAGTTTAGTCAGGCCCGGCTCCTATAATTCACCCCTCCACTTT. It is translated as CASSLVRPGSYNSPLHF.

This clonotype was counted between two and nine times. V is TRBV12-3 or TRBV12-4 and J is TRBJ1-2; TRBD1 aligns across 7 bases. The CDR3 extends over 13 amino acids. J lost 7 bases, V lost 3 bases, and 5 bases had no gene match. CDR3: CASSFPDRVGYTF. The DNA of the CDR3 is TGTGCCAGCAGTTTTCCTGACAGGGTTGGCTACACCTTC.

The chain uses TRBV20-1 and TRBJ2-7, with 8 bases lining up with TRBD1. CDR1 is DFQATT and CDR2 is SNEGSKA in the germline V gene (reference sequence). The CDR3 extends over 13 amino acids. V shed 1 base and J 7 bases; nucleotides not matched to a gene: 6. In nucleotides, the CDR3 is TGCAGTGCTAGAGGGGGGACAGGACAGGAGCAGTACTTC. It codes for CSARGGTGQEQYF.

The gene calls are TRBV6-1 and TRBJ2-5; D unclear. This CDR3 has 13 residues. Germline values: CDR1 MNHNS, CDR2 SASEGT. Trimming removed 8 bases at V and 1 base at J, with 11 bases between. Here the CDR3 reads CASAGRIQETQYF. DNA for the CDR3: TGTGCCAGCGCTGGACGGATCCAAGAGACCCAGTACTTC.

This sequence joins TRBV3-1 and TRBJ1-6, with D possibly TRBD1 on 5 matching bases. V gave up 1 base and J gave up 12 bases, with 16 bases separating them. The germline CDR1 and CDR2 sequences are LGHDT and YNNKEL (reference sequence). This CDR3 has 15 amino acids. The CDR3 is CASSQGGRGFGPLHF. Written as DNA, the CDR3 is TGTGCCAGCAGCCAAGGGGGACGGGGGTTCGGACCCCTCCACTTT.

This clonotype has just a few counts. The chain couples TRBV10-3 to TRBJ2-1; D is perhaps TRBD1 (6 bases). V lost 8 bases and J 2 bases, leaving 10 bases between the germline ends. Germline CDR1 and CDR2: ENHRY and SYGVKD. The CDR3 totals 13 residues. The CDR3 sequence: CAIRRDTYNEQFF. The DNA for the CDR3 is TGTGCCATCCGCCGGGACACCTACAATGAGCAGTTCTTC.

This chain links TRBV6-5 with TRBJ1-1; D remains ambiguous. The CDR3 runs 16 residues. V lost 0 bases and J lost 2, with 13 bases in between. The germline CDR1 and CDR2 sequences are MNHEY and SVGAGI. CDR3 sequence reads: CASSYSGVGFNTEAFF. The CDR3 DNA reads TGTGCCAGCAGTTACTCCGGGGTGGGTTTTAACACTGAAGCTTTCTTT.

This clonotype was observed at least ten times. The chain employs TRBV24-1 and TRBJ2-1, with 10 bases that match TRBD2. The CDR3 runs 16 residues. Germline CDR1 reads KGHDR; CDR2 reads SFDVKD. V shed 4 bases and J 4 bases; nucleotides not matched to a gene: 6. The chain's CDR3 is CATSDPSGSSYNEQFF. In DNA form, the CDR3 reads TGTGCCACCAGTGACCCTAGCGGGAGCTCATACAATGAGCAGTTCTTC.

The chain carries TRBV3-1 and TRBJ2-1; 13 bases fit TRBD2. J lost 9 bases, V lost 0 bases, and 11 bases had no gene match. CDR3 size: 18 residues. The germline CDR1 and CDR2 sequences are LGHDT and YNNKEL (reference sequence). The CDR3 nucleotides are TGTGCCAGCAGCCAAGAACCCCCCACTAGCGGGAGGGGATTTGAGCAGTTCTTC. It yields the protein CASSQEPPTSGRGFEQFF.

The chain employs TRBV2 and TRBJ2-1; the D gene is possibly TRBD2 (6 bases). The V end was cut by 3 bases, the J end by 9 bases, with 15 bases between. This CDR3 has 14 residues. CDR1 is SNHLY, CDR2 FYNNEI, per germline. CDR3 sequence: CASSDAWGEFEQFF. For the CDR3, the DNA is TGTGCCAGCAGTGACGCCTGGGGGGAGTTTGAGCAGTTCTTC.

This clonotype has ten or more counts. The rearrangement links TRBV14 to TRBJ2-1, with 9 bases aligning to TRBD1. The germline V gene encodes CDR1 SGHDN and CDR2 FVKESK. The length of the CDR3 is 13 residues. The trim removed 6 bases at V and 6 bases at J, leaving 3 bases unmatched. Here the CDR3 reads CASSSDRGNEQFF. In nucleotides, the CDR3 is TGTGCCAGCAGTTCGGACAGGGGCAATGAGCAGTTCTTC.

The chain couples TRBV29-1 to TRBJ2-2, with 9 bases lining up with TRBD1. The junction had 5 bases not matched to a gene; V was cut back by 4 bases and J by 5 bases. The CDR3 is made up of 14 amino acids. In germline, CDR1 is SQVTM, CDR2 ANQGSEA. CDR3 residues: CSVAGTGRTGELFF. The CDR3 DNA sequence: TGCAGCGTTGCCGGGACAGGGAGGACCGGGGAGCTGTTTTTT.

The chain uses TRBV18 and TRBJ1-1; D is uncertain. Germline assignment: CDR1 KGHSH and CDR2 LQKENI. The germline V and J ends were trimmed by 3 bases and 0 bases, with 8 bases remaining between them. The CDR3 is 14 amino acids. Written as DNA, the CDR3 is TGTGCCAGCTCACCGCAGCTACTGAACACTGAAGCTTTCTTT. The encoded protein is CASSPQLLNTEAFF.

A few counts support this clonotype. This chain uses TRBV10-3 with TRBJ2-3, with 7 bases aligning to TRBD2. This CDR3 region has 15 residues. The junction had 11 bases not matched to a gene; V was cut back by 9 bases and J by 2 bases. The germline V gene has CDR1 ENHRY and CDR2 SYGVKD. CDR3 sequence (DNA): TGTGCCATAGATGCAGGCGGGAGCATCACAGATACGCAGTATTTT. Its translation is CAIDAGGSITDTQYF.

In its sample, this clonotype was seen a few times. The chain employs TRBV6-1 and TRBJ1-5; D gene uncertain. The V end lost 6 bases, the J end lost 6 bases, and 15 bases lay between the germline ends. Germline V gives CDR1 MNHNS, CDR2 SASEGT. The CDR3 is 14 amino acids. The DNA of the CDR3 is TGTGCCAGCAGCCCCGATGCAGTGGCTCAGCCCCAGCATTTT. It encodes CASSPDAVAQPQHF.

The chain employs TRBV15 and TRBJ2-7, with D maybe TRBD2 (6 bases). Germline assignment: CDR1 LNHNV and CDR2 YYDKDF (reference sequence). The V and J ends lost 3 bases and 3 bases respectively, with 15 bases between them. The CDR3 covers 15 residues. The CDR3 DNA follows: TGTGCCACCAGCAGGTCCGGGGACTTGGGCTACGAGCAGTACTTC. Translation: CATSRSGDLGYEQYF. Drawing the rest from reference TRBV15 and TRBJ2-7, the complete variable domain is DAMVIQNPRYQVTQFGKPVTLSCSQTLNHNVMYWYQQKSSQAPKLLFHYYDKDFNNEADTPDNFQSRRPNTSFCFLDIRSPGLGDTAMYLCATSRSGDLGYEQYFGPGTRLTVT.

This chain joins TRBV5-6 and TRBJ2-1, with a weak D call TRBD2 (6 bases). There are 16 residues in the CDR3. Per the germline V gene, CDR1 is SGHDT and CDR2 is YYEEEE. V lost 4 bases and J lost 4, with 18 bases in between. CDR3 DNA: TGTGCCAGCAGCGTTAAGACCGGGAGTGGATACAATGAGCAGTTCTTC. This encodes CASSVKTGSGYNEQFF.

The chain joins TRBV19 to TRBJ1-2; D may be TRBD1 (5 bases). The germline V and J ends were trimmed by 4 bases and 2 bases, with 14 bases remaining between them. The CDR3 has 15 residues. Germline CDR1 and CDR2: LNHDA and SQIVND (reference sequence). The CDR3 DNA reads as TGTGCCAGTAGTAGAGAGAGGGGCGCCAACTATGGCTACACCTTC. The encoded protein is CASSRERGANYGYTF. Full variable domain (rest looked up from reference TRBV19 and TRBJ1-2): DGGITQSPKYLFRKEGQNVTLSCEQNLNHDAMYWYRQDPGQGLRLIYYSQIVNDFQKGDIAEGYSVSREKKESFPLTVTSAQKNPTAFYLCASSRERGANYGYTFGSGTRLTVV.

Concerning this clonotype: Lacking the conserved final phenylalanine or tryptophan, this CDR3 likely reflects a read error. This CDR3 is CSARAFTYEQYI. Here the CDR3 DNA reads TGCAGTGCTCGGGCCTTTACCTACGAGCAGTACATC. The chain is built from TRBV20-1 and TRBJ2-7; D call uncertain. Germline loops: CDR1 DFQATT, CDR2 SNEGSKA (reference sequence). The CDR3 totals 12 residues. Trimming cost V 5 bases and J 2 bases, with 10 bases left between them.

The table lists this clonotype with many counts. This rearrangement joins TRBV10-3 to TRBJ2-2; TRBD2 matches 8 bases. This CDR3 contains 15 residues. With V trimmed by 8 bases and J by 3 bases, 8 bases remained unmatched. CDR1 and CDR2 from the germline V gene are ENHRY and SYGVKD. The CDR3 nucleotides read TGTGCCATCGCTAGCCGGGAGGGGTACACCGGGGAGCTGTTTTTT. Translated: CAIASREGYTGELFF.

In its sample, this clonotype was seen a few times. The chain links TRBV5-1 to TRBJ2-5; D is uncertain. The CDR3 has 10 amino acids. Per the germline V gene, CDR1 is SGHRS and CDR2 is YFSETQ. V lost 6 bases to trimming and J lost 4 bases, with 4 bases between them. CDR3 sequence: CASNSETQYF. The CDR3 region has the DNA TGCGCCAGCAATTCAGAGACCCAGTACTTC.

The CDR3 DNA reads as TGTGCCAGCAGCCCTGAAGGTAGCCTCTCTGGAAACACCATATATTTT. This encodes CASSPEGSLSGNTIYF. J is TRBJ1-3 and V is TRBV5-6; D is uncertain. Germline V lookup: CDR1 SGHDT, CDR2 YYEEEE. V was clipped by 4 bases and J by 0 bases, with 14 bases between them. CDR3 size: 16 residues.

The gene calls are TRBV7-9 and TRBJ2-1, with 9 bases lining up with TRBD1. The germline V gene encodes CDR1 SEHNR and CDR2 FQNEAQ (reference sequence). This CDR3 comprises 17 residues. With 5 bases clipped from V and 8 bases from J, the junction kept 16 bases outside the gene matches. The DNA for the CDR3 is TGTGCCAGCAGCAGGACCGGACAGGGGATACGGGGGCATGAGCAGTTCTTC. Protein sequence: CASSRTGQGIRGHEQFF.

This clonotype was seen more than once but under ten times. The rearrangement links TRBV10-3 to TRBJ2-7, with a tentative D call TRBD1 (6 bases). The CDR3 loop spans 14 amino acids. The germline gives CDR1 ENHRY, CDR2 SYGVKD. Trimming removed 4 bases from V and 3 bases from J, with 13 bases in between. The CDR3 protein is CAISGQGTFYEQYF. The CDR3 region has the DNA TGTGCCATCAGTGGCCAGGGGACCTTCTACGAGCAGTACTTC.

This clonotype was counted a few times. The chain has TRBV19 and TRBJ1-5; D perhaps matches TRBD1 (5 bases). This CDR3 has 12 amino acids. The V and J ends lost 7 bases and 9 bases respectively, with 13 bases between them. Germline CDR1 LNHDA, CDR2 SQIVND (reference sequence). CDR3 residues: CASKTQGGPQHF. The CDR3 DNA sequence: TGTGCCAGTAAAACCCAGGGTGGGCCCCAGCATTTT.

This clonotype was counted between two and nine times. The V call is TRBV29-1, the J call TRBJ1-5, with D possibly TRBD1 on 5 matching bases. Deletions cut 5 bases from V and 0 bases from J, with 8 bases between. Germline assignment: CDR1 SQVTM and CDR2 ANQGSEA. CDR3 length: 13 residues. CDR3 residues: CSVQGNSNQPQHF. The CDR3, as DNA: TGCAGCGTTCAGGGTAATAGCAATCAGCCCCAGCATTTT. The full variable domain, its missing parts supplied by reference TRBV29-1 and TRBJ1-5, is SAVISQKPSRDICQRGTSLTIQCQVDSQVTMMFWYRQQPGQSLTLIATANQGSEATYESGFVIDKFPISRPNLTFSTLTVSNMSPEDSSIYLCSVQGNSNQPQHFGDGTRLSIL.

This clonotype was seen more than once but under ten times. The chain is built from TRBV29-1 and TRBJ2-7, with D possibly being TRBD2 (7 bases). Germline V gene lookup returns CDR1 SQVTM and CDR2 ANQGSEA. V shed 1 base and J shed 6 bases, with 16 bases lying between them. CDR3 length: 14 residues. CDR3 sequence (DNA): TGCAGCGTTGAAGCTTATGGGGGGGCGGGCGAGCAGTACTTC. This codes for CSVEAYGGAGEQYF.

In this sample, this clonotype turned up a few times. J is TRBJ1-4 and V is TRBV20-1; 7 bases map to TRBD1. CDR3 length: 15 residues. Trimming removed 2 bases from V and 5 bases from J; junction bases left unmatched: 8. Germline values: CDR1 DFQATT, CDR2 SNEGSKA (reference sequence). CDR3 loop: CSARPNYRGNEKLFF. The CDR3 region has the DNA TGCAGTGCTAGACCCAACTACAGGGGAAATGAAAAACTGTTTTTT.